This is a list of T cell receptor beta chains from one sample in a study of memory CD4+ T cells and cytomegalovirus serostatus. Only in-frame clones appear in the TCRdb table, and some are missing; sequencing was by immunoSEQ multiplex PCR. This sample yields some 67,000 clones, of which about three quarters are seen a single time; 4% to 5% belongs to the top ten. Sequencing used memory CD4+ T cells from blood. The receptors here all came from an adult in good health and CMV-seropositive. Each CDR3 is given with its conserved first and last residue. A D gene is named only where the DNA matches it firmly. Size values are once, few and many counts, or a class for expanded clones, and some rows have none.

>TRBV7-6|TRBD1|TRBJ1-2|.
TGTGCCAGCAGCTGGGGACAGGACGGCTACACCTTC
CASSWGQDGYTF
>TRBV5-1|TRBD1|TRBJ1-1|.
TGCGCCAGCAGCTTGGGTATGACAGGGGGTAACACTGAAGCTTTCTTT
CASSLGMTGGNTEAFF
>TRBV9|.|TRBJ2-5|.
TGTGCCAGCAGCGTAGGGACGACGACCGACCAAGAGACCCAGTACTTC
CASSVGTTTDQETQYF
>TRBV15|TRBD1|TRBJ2-5|once
TGTGCCACCAGCAGAGATCACGGAGGGCAGGGGGCAGAGACCCAGTACTTC
CATSRDHGGQGAETQYF
>TRBV21-1|.|TRBJ2-5|.
TGTGCCAGCAGCTCTATTCCCCTGGAGACCCAGTACTTC
CASSSIPLETQYF
>TRBV5-6|.|TRBJ2-7|.
TGTGCCAGCAGCTCCCATAGGAGGTCCCCATACGAGCAGTACTTC
CASSSHRRSPYEQYF
>TRBV7-9|TRBD1|TRBJ2-7|.
TGTGCCAGCAGCTCCCATCACAGGGGTTCTCCCTACGAGCAGTACTTC
CASSSHHRGSPYEQYF
>TRBV6-6|.|TRBJ2-2|few
TGTGCCAGCAGTTCCTCCGGCGGGGAGCTGTTTTTT
CASSSSGGELFF
>TRBV10-1|.|TRBJ1-1|medium-sized
TGCGCCAGCAGTGAGTTAGGGGGCACTGAAGCTTTCTTT
CASSELGGTEAFF
>TRBV5-1|.|TRBJ1-2|.
TGCGCCAGCAGCTTGGGGGAAAACTATGGCTACACCTTC
CASSLGENYGYTF
>TRBV2|.|TRBJ1-2|medium-sized
TGTGCCAGCAGTGACGGAGCACTATATGGCTACACCTTC
CASSDGALYGYTF
>TRBV10-1|.|TRBJ2-1|.
TGCGCCAGCAGCGAGGGGAGCAGGGGCTTACATGAGCAGTTCTTC
CASSEGSRGLHEQFF
>TRBV11-3|TRBD1|TRBJ2-3|.
TGTGCCAGCAGCTTAGATACTGGGACAGGGGAGGATACGCAGTATTTT
CASSLDTGTGEDTQYF
>TRBV7-9|.|TRBJ1-2|.
TGTGCCAGCAGCTTAGGAGCGGGGTATGGCTACACCTTC
CASSLGAGYGYTF
>TRBV9|.|TRBJ2-3|.
TGTGCCAGCAGCGGGGGGCGCACAGATACGCAGTATTTT
CASSGGRTDTQYF
>TRBV27|TRBD1|TRBJ2-7|once
TGTGCCAGCAGTTTCCAGGGACAGGGGTTCAACGAGCAGTACTTC
CASSFQGQGFNEQYF
>TRBV6-1|TRBD1|TRBJ1-1|.
TGTGCCAGCAACCAGGACAGGGGGCGGTGGGCTTTCTTT
CASNQDRGRWAFF
>TRBV6-5|.|TRBJ2-3|few
TGTGCCAGCAGTTACTCCGGACAGTCGACAGATACGCAGTATTTT
CASSYSGQSTDTQYF
>TRBV30|TRBD2|TRBJ2-1|.
TGTGCCTGGGAGCGGGGGTCTACAAATGAGCAGTTCTTC
CAWERGSTNEQFF
>TRBV10-3|.|TRBJ1-2|once
TGTGCCATCAGTGAGTCGCTACAGAACTATGGCTACACCTTC
CAISESLQNYGYTF
>TRBV19|.|TRBJ2-3|.
TGTGCCAGTCGTCAACAACAGGGTAGGGTAGATACGCAGTATTTT
CASRQQQGRVDTQYF
>TRBV5-1|.|TRBJ2-3|.
TGCGCCAGCAGCCAGACTGGGGGGCACACAGATACGCAGTATTTT
CASSQTGGHTDTQYF
>TRBV14|.|TRBJ1-5|.
TGTGCCAGCAGCCAAGCAGGGGGCAATCAGCCCCAGCATTTT
CASSQAGGNQPQHF
>TRBV5-6|TRBD1|TRBJ1-3|.
TGTGCCAGCAGCCTCTTGACAGGGAAGTCTGGAAACACCATATATTTT
CASSLLTGKSGNTIYF
>TRBV7-8|TRBD1|TRBJ1-1|.
TGTGCCAGCAGCTCGGGACAGGGTTCCACTGAAGCTTTCTTT
CASSSGQGSTEAFF
>TRBV28|.|TRBJ1-1|once
TGTGCCAGCAGGGTTCAGGGGCTCGGCACTGAAGCTTTCTTT
CASRVQGLGTEAFF
>TRBV5-1|.|TRBJ1-4|few
TGCGCCAGCAGCCTACCCAAGACAGACGGGCCTAATGAAAAACTGTTTTTT
CASSLPKTDGPNEKLFF
>TRBV5-1|TRBD1|TRBJ1-6|few
TGCGCCAGCAGCAACCGGGACAGGGGTGATTCACCCCTCCACTTT
CASSNRDRGDSPLHF
>TRBV7-9|.|TRBJ2-5|.
TGTGCCAGCAGCCGGGACTTCCAAGAGACCCAGTACTTC
CASSRDFQETQYF
>TRBV4-1|.|TRBJ2-5|.
TGCGCCAGCAGCCAGGGCTTAGAGGAGACCCAGTACTTC
CASSQGLEETQYF
>TRBV28|TRBD1|TRBJ2-1|.
TGTGCCAGCAGTCCCTTAATCTCCAACACAGGGGACCCCTACAATGAGCAGTTCTTC
CASSPLISNTGDPYNEQFF